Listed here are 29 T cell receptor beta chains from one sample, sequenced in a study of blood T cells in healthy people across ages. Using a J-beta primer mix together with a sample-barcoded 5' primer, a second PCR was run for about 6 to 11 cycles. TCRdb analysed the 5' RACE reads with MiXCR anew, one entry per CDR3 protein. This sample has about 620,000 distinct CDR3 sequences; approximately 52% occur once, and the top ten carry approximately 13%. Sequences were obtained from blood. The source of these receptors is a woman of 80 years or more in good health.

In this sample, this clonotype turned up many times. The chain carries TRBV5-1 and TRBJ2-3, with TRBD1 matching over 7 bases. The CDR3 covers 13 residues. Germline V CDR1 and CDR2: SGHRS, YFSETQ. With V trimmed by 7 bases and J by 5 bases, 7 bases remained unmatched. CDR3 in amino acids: CASSWTGRDTQYF. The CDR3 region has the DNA TGCGCCAGCTCCTGGACAGGCAGAGATACGCAGTATTTT.

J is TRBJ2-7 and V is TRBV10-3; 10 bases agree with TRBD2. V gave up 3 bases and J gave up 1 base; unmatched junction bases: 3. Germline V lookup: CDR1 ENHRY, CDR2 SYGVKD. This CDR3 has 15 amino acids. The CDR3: CAISDLAGASYEQYF. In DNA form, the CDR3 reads TGTGCCATCAGTGATCTAGCGGGAGCGTCCTACGAGCAGTACTTC.

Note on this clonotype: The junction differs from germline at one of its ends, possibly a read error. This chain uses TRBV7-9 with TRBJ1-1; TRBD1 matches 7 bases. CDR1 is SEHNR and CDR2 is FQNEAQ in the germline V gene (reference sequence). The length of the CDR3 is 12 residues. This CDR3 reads CVSSLTGAEAFF. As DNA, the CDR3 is TGTGTCAGCAGCTTAACAGGGGCTGAAGCTTTCTTT.

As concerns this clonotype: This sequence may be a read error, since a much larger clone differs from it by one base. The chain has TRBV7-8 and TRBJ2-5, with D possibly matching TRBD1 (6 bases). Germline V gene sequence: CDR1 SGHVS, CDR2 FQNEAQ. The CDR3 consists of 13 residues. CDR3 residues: CASGLGGPETQYF. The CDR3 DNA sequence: TGTGCCAGCGGCTTAGGGGGTCCGGAGACCCAGTACTTC.

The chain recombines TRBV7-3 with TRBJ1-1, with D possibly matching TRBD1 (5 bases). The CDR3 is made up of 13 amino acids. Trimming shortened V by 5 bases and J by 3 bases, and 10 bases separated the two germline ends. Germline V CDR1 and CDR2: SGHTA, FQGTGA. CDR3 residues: CASSPGADTEAFF. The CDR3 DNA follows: TGTGCCAGCAGCCCCGGGGCAGACACTGAAGCTTTCTTT.

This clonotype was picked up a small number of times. The CDR3 DNA reads as TGCAGTGCTAGAAATCCCAATCAGCCCCAGCATTTT. This codes for CSARNPNQPQHF. This chain links TRBV20-1 with TRBJ1-5; D is uncertain. Germline V gene data show CDR1 as DFQATT and CDR2 as SNEGSKA (reference sequence). The CDR3 totals 12 residues. With 2 bases removed from V and 3 bases from J, the gap between germline ends came to 5 bases.

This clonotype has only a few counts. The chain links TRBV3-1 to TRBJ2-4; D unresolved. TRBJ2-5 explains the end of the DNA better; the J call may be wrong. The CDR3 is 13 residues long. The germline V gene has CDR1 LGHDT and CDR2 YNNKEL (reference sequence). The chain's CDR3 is CASSQRGQETQYF. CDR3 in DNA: TGTGCCAGCAGCCAAAGAGGCCAAGAGACCCAGTACTTC.

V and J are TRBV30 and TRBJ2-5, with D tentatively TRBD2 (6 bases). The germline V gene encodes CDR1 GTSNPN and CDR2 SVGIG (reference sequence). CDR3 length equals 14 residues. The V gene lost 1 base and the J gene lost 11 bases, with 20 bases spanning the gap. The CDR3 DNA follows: TGTGCCTGGAGTGGGAGGGTCTCCTACAATGAGCAGTACTTC. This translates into CAWSGRVSYNEQYF.

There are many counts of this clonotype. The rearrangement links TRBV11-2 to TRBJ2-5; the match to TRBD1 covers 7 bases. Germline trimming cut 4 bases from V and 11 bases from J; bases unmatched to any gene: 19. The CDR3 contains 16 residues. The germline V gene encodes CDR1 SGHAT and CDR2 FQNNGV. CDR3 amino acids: CASSSPTGQGLLIQYF. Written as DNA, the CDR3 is TGTGCCAGCAGCTCCCCGACAGGGCAGGGTCTTTTAATTCAGTACTTC.

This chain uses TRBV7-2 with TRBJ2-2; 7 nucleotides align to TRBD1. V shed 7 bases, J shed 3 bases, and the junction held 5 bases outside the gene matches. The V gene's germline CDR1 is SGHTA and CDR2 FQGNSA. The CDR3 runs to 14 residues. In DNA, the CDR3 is TGTGCCAGCAAATCCGACAGGGACACCGGGGAGCTGTTTTTT. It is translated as CASKSDRDTGELFF.

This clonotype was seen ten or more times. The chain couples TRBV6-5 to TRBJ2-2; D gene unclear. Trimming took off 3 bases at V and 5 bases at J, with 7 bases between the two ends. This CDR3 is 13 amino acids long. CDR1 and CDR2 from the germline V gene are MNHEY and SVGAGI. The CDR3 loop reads CASSYEQTGELFF. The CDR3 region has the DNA TGTGCCAGCAGTTATGAGCAAACCGGGGAGCTGTTTTTT.

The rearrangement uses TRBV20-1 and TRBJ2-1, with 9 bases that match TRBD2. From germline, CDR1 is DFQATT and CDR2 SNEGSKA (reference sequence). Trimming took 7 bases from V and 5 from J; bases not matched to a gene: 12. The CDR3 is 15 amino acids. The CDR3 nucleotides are TGCAGTGTTGGGAGGGTTCTAGCGGGGAACAATGAGCAGTTCTTC. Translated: CSVGRVLAGNNEQFF.

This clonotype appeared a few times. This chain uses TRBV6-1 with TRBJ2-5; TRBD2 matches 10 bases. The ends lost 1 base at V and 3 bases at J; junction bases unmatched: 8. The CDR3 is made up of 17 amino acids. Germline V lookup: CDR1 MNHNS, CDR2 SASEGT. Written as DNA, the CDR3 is TGTGCCAGCAGTGAAGAACTGGGGACTAGCGCAGAAGAGACCCAGTACTTC. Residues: CASSEELGTSAEETQYF.

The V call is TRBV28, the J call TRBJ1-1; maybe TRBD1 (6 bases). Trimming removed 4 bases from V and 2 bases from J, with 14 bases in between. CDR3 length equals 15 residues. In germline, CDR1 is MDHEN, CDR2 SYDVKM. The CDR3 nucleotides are TGTGCCAGCAGTTGGGGGGGGGCGGCAAACACTGAAGCTTTCTTT. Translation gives CASSWGGAANTEAFF.

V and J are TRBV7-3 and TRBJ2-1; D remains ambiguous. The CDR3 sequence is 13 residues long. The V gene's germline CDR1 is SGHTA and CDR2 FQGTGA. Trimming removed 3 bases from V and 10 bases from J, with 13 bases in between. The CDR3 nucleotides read TGTGCCAGCAGCTTCGGAACCCTTCGGGAGCAGTTCTTC. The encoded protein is CASSFGTLREQFF.

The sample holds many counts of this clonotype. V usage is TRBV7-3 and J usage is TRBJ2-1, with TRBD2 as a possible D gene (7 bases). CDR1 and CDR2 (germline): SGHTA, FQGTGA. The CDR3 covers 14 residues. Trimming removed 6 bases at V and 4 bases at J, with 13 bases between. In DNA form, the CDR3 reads TGTGCCAGCAGTTGGGGGGGGCTTTACAATGAGCAGTTCTTC. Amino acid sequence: CASSWGGLYNEQFF.

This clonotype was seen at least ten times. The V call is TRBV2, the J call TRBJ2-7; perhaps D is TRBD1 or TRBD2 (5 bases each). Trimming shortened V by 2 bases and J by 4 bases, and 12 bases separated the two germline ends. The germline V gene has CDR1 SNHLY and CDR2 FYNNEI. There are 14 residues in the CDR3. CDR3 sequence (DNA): TGTGCCAGCAGTGAACTAGGGGCGGGTTACGAGCAGTACTTC. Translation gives CASSELGAGYEQYF.

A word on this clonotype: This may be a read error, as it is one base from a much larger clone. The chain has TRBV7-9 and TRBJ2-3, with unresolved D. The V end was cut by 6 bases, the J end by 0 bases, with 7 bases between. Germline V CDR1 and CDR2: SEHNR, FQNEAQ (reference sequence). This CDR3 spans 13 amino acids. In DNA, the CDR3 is TGTGCCAGCAGGCCGACTAGCACAGATACGCAGTATTTT. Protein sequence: CASRPTSTDTQYF.

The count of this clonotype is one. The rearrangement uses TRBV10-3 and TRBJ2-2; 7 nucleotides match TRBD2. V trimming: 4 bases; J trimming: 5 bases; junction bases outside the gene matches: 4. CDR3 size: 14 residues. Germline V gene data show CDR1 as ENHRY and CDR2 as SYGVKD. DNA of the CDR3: TGTGCCATCAGTGGCGGGGGATTGACCGGGGAGCTGTTTTTT. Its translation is CAISGGGLTGELFF.

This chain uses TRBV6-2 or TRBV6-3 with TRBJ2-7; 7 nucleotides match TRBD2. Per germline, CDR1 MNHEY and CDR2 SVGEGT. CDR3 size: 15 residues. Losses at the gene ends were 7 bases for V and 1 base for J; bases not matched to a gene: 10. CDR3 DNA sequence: TGTGCCAGCACAGGACCTCCTAGCGGTTCCTACGAGCAGTACTTC. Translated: CASTGPPSGSYEQYF.

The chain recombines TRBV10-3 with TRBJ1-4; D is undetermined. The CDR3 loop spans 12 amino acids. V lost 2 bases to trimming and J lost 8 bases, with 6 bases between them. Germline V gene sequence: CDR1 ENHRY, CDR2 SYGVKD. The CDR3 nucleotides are TGTGCCATCAGTGAGCCAAGGGAAAAACTGTTTTTT. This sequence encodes CAISEPREKLFF.

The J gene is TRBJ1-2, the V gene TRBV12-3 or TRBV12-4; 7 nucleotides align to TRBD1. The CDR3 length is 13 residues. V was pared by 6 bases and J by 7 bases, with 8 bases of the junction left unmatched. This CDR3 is CASSLQGSCGYTF. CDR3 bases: TGTGCCAGCAGCCTACAGGGGTCCTGTGGCTACACCTTC.

This chain's CDR3 is CSVVAVKMYQPQHF. DNA of the CDR3: TGCAGCGTTGTAGCGGTCAAGATGTATCAGCCCCAGCATTTT. The chain recombines TRBV29-1 with TRBJ1-5; unclear D gene. Germline CDR1 reads SQVTM; CDR2 reads ANQGSEA. The CDR3 has 14 amino acids. The V and J ends lost 4 bases and 5 bases respectively, with 15 bases between them. Together with reference TRBV29-1 and TRBJ1-5, the CDR3 gives the full variable domain: SAVISQKPSRDICQRGTSLTIQCQVDSQVTMMFWYRQQPGQSLTLIATANQGSEATYESGFVIDKFPISRPNLTFSTLTVSNMSPEDSSIYLCSVVAVKMYQPQHFGDGTRLSIL.

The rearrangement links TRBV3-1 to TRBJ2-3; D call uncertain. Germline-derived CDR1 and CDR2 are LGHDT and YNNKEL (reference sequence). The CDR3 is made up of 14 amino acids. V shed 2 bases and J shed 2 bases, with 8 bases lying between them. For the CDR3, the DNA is TGTGCCAGCAGCCAAAGGGCCCCCACAGATACGCAGTATTTT. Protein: CASSQRAPTDTQYF.

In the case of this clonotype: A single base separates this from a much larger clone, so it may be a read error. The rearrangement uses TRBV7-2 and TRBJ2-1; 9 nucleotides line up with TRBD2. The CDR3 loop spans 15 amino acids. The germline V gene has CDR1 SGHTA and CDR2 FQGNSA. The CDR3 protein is CASSITSGPYNERFF. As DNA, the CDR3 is TGTGCCAGCAGTATAACTAGCGGGCCCTACAATGAGCGGTTCTTC.

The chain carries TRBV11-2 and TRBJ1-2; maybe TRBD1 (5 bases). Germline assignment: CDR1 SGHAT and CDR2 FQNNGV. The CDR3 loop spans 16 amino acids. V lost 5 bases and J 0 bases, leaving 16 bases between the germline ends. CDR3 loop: CASSPGGGGPNYGYTF. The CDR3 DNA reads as TGTGCCAGCAGCCCCGGTGGGGGTGGACCTAACTATGGCTACACCTTC.

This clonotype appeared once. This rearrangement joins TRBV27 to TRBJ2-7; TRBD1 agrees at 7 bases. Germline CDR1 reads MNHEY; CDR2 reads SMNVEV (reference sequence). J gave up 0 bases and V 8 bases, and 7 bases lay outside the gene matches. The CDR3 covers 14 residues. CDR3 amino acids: CASSIDRASYEQYF. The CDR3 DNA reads TGTGCCAGCTCCATCGACAGGGCCTCCTACGAGCAGTACTTC.

CDR3 nucleotides: TGCAGTGCTAAACAGGGTGCAGAGCAGCCCCAGCATTTT. Residues: CSAKQGAEQPQHF. The chain joins TRBV20-1 to TRBJ1-5; TRBD1 might be the D (6 bases). Germline V gene sequence: CDR1 DFQATT, CDR2 SNEGSKA (reference sequence). The V and J ends lost 4 bases and 7 bases respectively, with 14 bases between them. The CDR3 length is 13 residues.

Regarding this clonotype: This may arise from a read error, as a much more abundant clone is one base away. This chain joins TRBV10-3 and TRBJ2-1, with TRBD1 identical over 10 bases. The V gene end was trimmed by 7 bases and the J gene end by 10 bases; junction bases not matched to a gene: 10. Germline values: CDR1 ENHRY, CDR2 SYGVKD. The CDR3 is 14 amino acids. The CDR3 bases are TGTGCCATCACTGGACAGGGGGTGTCGTACGAGCAGTTCTTC. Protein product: CAITGQGVSYEQFF.